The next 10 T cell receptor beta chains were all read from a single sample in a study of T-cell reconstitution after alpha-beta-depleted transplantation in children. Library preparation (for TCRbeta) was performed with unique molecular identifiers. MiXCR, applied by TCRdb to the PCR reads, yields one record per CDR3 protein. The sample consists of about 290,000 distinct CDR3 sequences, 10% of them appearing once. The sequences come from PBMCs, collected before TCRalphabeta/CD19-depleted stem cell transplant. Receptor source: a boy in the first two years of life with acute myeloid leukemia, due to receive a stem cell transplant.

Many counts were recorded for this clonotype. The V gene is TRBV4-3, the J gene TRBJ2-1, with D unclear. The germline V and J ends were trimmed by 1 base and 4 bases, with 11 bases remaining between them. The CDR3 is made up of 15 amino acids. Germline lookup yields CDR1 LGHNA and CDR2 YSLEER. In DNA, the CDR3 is TGCGCCAGCAGCCAAGTTGAACAGCCGTACAATGAGCAGTTCTTC. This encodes CASSQVEQPYNEQFF.

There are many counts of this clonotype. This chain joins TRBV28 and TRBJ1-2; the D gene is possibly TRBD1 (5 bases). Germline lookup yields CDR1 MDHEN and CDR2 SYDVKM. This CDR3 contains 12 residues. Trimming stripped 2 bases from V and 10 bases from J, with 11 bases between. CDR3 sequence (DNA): TGTGCCAGCAGTTTACCGGGGCCGTTCTACACCTTC. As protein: CASSLPGPFYTF.

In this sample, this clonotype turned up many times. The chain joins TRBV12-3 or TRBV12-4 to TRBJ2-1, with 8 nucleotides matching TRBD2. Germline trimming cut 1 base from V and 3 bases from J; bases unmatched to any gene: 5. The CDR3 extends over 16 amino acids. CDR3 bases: TGTGCCAGCAGTTTAGGGAGCGGGGGTCTCTACAATGAGCAGTTCTTC. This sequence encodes CASSLGSGGLYNEQFF.

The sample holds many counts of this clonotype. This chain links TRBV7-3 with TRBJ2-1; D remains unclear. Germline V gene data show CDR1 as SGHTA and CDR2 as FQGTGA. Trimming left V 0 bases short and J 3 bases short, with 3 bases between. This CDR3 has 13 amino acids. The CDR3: CASSLTNYNEQFF. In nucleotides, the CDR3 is TGTGCCAGCAGCTTAACTAACTACAATGAGCAGTTCTTC.

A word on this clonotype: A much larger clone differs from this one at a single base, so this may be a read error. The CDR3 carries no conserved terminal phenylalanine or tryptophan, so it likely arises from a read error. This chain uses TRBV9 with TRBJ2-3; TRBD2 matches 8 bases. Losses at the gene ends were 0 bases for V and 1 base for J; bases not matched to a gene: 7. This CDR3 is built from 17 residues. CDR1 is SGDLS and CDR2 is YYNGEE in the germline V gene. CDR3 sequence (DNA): TGTGCCAGCAGCGTAGGCAGAGGAGCGGGGGGCACAGATACGCAGTATTTA. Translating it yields CASSVGRGAGGTDTQYL.

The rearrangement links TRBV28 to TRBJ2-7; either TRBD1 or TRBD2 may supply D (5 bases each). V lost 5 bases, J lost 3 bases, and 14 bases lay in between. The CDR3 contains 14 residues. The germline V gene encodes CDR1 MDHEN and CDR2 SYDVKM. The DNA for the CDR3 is TGTGCCAGCAGTATCCGGGGACGGAACTACGAGCAGTACTTC. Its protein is CASSIRGRNYEQYF.

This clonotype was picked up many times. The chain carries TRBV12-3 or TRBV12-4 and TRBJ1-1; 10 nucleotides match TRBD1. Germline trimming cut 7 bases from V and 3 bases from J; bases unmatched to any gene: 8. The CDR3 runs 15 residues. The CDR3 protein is CASTFGGQGYTEAFF. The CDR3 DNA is TGTGCCAGCACCTTTGGGGGACAGGGGTACACTGAAGCTTTCTTT.

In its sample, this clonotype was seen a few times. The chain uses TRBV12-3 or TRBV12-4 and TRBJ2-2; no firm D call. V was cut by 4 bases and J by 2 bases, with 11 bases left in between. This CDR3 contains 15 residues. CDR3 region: CASSSKQLNTGELFF. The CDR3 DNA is TGTGCCAGCAGTTCTAAGCAGTTAAACACCGGGGAGCTGTTTTTT.

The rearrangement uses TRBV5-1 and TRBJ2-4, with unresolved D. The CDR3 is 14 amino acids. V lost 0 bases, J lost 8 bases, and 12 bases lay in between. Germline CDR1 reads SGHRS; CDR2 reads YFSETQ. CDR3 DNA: TGCGCCAGCAGCTTGGTCCCAGGTTCGGACATTCAGTACTTC. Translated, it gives CASSLVPGSDIQYF.

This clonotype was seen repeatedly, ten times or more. The CDR3 DNA follows: TGTGCCAGCAGCTTTTATTACCAAGAGACCCAGTACTTC. As protein: CASSFYYQETQYF. The chain employs TRBV11-2 and TRBJ2-5; D call uncertain. This CDR3 comprises 13 residues. Trimming took 3 bases from V and 0 from J, leaving 5 bases between them. In germline, CDR1 is SGHAT, CDR2 FQNNGV.